The entry below gives a single TCR beta chain sequence along with its context. Its target is not known. The CDR3 runs 14 residues. The V gene end was trimmed by 3 bases and the J gene end by 4 bases; junction bases not matched to a gene: 4. Germline lookup yields CDR1 KGHSH and CDR2 LQKENI. The entry originates in a study of blood T cells in healthy people across ages. The study's findings and limits: In the absence of known donor CMV status, changes in expanded clonotypes were possibly confounded.

The donors, all healthy, were Caucasians living in Russia, aged about 6 to 95. It was with a sample-barcoded 5' primer and a J-beta primer mix that a second PCR of roughly 6 to 12 cycles was run. TCRdb independently ran MiXCR on the 5' RACE reads; one entry per CDR3 protein. The sample has around 1,800,000 distinct CDR3 sequences; approximately 39% are singletons. The receptor was derived from a human donor in good health. The V call is TRBV18, the J call TRBJ2-7, with 9 positions matching TRBD2. Sequencing was done on a sample of blood. The CDR3 DNA reads as TGTGCCAGCTCACCGACTAGCGGAATATACGAGCAGTACTTC. As protein: CASSPTSGIYEQYF.